This T cell receptor beta chain was profiled in a study of shared clonotypes between healthy human individuals. The overall study: CD4 naive and memory got three plates each, CD8 naive two, CD8 memory one. General study findings and limits: Of the naive CD4 clonotypes, roughly 5% were shared across a few donors.

Template for every sorted-subset replicate PCR totaled approximately 200 ng DNA, roughly 30,000 T cell genomes. The assay was immunoSEQ multiplex PCR, and TCRdb's table has in-frame clones only and misses some. Of around 2,000,000 clones listed, 85% to 95% are singletons. The CDR3 totals 18 residues. V dropped 6 bases and J dropped 6; count of bases not matched to a gene: 22. CDR1 is SGHTA, CDR2 FQGNSA, per germline. Naive CD8 cells comprised CD45RO-negative, CCR7-positively selected cells, excluding terminally differentiated effector memory CD45RA+ cells. On this clone itself: What it binds is not known.

The sample comprised naive CD8+ T cells from PBMCs. This clonotype originated in a man aged 18 to 29 in good health. Some clones in this sample may be carry-over from other donors' samples. This chain uses TRBV7-2 with TRBJ1-2; TRBD1 agrees at 7 bases. The CDR3 sequence: CASRSRDSREPRPNGYTF. The CDR3 coding sequence is TGTGCCAGCAGATCGCGGGACAGCAGAGAGCCGCGTCCGAATGGCTACACCTTC.